This TCR beta chain is drawn from a study of blood T cell repertoires in COVID-19. Turning to the study itself: In each case, the material was cDNA or gDNA derived from T cells, B-cell-depleted T cells, or PBMCs.

Germline trimming cut 8 bases from V and 3 bases from J; bases unmatched to any gene: 1. The CDR3 is made up of 11 amino acids. The germline gives CDR1 DFQATT, CDR2 SNEGSKA (reference sequence). As originally analysed: Amplification of reference gene primers provided the estimated nucleated cell counts. The assay was immunoSEQ multiplex PCR, and TCRdb's table has in-frame clones only and misses some. The V and J calls and clone size come from that table; D and trimming were worked out from the DNA. The sample includes roughly 33,000 clones, 70% to 80% seen only once; the top ten take 7.4%. Sequencing was done on a sample of peripheral blood. The chain employs TRBV20-1 and TRBJ2-7; 10 positions match TRBD1. This receptor was taken from a woman aged 55-69 years with acute or convalescent COVID-19. The CDR3 nucleotides are TGCAGTTGGGACAGGGGCTACGAGCAGTACTTC. It specifies CSWDRGYEQYF.